A single sample gave rise to the 28 T cell receptor beta chains below, sequenced in a study of blood T cell repertoires in COVID-19. Profiling relied on immunoSEQ multiplex PCR, and the TCRdb table lists in-frame clones only, not all of them. Of about 210,000 clones in the sample, more than 70% are singletons; the top ten hold 7.5% to 9%. Sequenced input: peripheral blood. These receptors originate from a woman aged 45-59 years with acute or convalescent COVID-19.

The gene calls are TRBV5-4 and TRBJ2-2; 10 bases are shared with TRBD2. V was pared by 2 bases and J by 3 bases, with 1 base of the junction left unmatched. Germline V CDR1 and CDR2: SGHNT, YYREEE (reference sequence). The CDR3 length is 15 residues. The CDR3 nucleotides are TGTGCCAGCAGCTTCACTAGCGGGGACACCGGGGAGCTGTTTTTT. Residues: CASSFTSGDTGELFF.

This chain joins TRBV27 and TRBJ1-6; perhaps TRBD1 as D (5 bases). This CDR3 is 13 amino acids long. V was shortened by 3 bases and J by 11 bases, with 11 bases between the two germline ends. The germline CDR1 and CDR2 sequences are MNHEY and SMNVEV (reference sequence). As DNA, the CDR3 is TGTGCCAGCAGTTTCATAGGGGAAACACCCCTCCACTTT. Translating gives CASSFIGETPLHF.

This chain connects TRBV21-1 to TRBJ2-7; the D call in the table, TRBD1, was not verified against the DNA. TRBV21-1 is annotated as a pseudogene. CDR3 length: 13 residues. The CDR3 DNA reads TGTGCCAGCCGACGGGACAGGGCCTACGAGCAGTACTTC. It yields the protein CASRRDRAYEQYF.

This chain joins TRBV29-1 and TRBJ2-5; 8 bases are shared with TRBD1. J gave up 7 bases and V 8 bases, and 9 bases lay outside the gene matches. Germline V gene sequence: CDR1 SQVTM, CDR2 ANQGSEA. The CDR3 is 12 amino acids. CDR3 loop: CSPRTGLGTQYF. The CDR3 region has the DNA TGCAGCCCCCGGACAGGGTTGGGGACCCAGTACTTC.

This chain links TRBV19 with TRBJ1-4; no clear D gene. Trimming took 6 bases from V and 8 from J, leaving 4 bases between them. This CDR3 spans 10 amino acids. Germline CDR1 reads LNHDA; CDR2 reads SQIVND (reference sequence). The CDR3 coding sequence is TGTGCCAGTAGATCGGAAAAACTGTTTTTT. Protein: CASRSEKLFF.

The V gene is TRBV4-1, the J gene TRBJ2-7; 11 nucleotides line up with TRBD2. V was pared by 1 base and J by 0 bases, with 8 bases of the junction left unmatched. Per the germline V gene, CDR1 is MGHRA and CDR2 is YSYEKL. The CDR3 sequence is 18 residues long. This CDR3 reads CASSQGASGRTSSYEQYF. In nucleotides, the CDR3 is TGCGCCAGCAGCCAAGGGGCTAGCGGGAGGACGAGCTCCTACGAGCAGTACTTC.

The V call is TRBV23-1, the J call TRBJ2-2; possibly TRBD1 for D (6 bases). TRBV23-1 is noted as an ORF with a role that remains uncertain. The CDR3 sequence is 17 residues long. V was trimmed by 0 bases and J by 5 bases, leaving 16 bases between them. As DNA, the CDR3 is TGCGCCAGCAGTCAATCTAAATGCAGGGGTGGGACCGGGGAGCTGTTTTTT. Its translation is CASSQSKCRGGTGELFF.

The V gene is TRBV5-6, the J gene TRBJ2-7, with 7 nucleotides matching TRBD1. The junction had 13 bases not matched to a gene; V was cut back by 4 bases and J by 6 bases. Germline V gene sequence: CDR1 SGHDT, CDR2 YYEEEE. The CDR3 runs 15 residues. DNA for the CDR3: TGTGCCAGCAGCCCCCGGGACAGTCCTTACGGCGAGCAGTACTTC. Protein: CASSPRDSPYGEQYF.

V gene TRBV5-1 combines with J gene TRBJ1-1, with 10 bases lining up with TRBD1. V was pared by 4 bases and J by 5 bases, with 2 bases of the junction left unmatched. This CDR3 contains 13 residues. Germline V gene data show CDR1 as SGHRS and CDR2 as YFSETQ. The CDR3 sequence is CASSPGQGTEAFF. DNA of the CDR3: TGCGCCAGCAGCCCGGGACAGGGGACTGAAGCTTTCTTT. The whole variable domain, remainder taken from reference TRBV5-1 and TRBJ1-1, is KAGVTQTPRYLIKTRGQQVTLSCSPISGHRSVSWYQQTPGQGLQFLFEYFSETQRNKGNFPGRFSGRQFSNSRSEMNVSTLELGDSALYLCASSPGQGTEAFFGQGTRLTVV.

This clone was observed a few times. The genes are TRBV7-6 and TRBJ1-1, with D unclear. Germline-derived CDR1 and CDR2 are SGHVS and FNYEAQ. The V and J ends lost 0 bases and 1 base respectively, with 9 bases between them. There are 15 residues in the CDR3. Here the CDR3 DNA reads TGTGCCAGCAGCTTAGCTCCCCAGGCGAACACTGAAGCTTTCTTT. Translating it yields CASSLAPQANTEAFF.

The gene calls are TRBV24-1 and TRBJ1-2; 10 bases are a match to TRBD1. Trimming cost V 12 bases and J 1 base; bases outside gene matches: 4. In germline, CDR1 is KGHDR, CDR2 SFDVKD. The length of the CDR3 is 13 residues. CDR3 in amino acids: CAVGQGDNYGYTF. The CDR3 DNA is TGTGCCGTAGGACAGGGGGATAACTATGGCTACACCTTC.

The rearrangement uses TRBV6-2 or TRBV6-3 and TRBJ1-4; 7 positions match TRBD1. CDR1 and CDR2 from the germline V gene are MNHEY and SVGEGT. V was pared by 2 bases and J by 10 bases, with 16 bases of the junction left unmatched. The CDR3 covers 17 residues. The CDR3 DNA sequence: TGTGCCAGCAGTTACGGGGGCCTTACGACAGGGCCCGGAAAACTGTTTTTT. Its protein product is CASSYGGLTTGPGKLFF.

This clone was detected a few times. The chain is built from TRBV9 and TRBJ1-2, with D tentatively TRBD1 (5 bases). The CDR3 consists of 14 residues. V shed 1 base and J shed 1 base, with 8 bases lying between them. The germline gives CDR1 SGDLS, CDR2 YYNGEE. The DNA of the CDR3 is TGTGCCAGCAGCGTATCCAGGGATAACTATGGCTACACCTTC. Its translation is CASSVSRDNYGYTF.

This sequence joins TRBV24-1 and TRBJ2-2; the D gene is possibly TRBD2 (5 bases). Germline CDR1 and CDR2: KGHDR and SFDVKD. The V and J ends lost 4 bases and 6 bases respectively, with 8 bases between them. The CDR3 contains 13 residues. CDR3 coding DNA: TGTGCCACCAGTGAAACTAGATCCGGGGAGCTGTTTTTT. The encoded protein is CATSETRSGELFF.

Only a few counts were recorded for this clone. The CDR3 bases are TGTGCCAGCTCCAGCGGGAGGTTGTACGAGCAGTACTTC. This gives the protein CASSSGRLYEQYF. The chain is built from TRBV6-5 and TRBJ2-7; 9 bases align to TRBD2. This CDR3 has 13 residues. In germline, CDR1 is MNHEY, CDR2 SVGAGI. Trimming took 8 bases from V and 4 from J; bases not matched to a gene: 6.

V usage is TRBV11-3 and J usage is TRBJ1-6; D uncertain. Trimming cost V 5 bases and J 7 bases, with 18 bases left between them. The CDR3 totals 16 residues. Germline CDR1 reads SGHNT; CDR2 reads YENEEA. DNA of the CDR3: TGTGCCAGCAGCCCTCGCGAAACTAAAGAAAATTCACCCCTCCACTTT. This sequence encodes CASSPRETKENSPLHF.

The CDR3 DNA is TGTGCCAGCAGCCAAGTGGGACTAGCGGACAGATACAATGAGCAGTTCTTC. Translating gives CASSQVGLADRYNEQFF. This chain links TRBV14 with TRBJ2-1; TRBD2 matches at 11 bases. Germline-derived CDR1 and CDR2 are SGHDN and FVKESK. The CDR3 extends over 17 amino acids. V was pared by 1 base and J by 4 bases, with 6 bases of the junction left unmatched.

This chain connects TRBV30 to TRBJ2-2; 10 nucleotides match TRBD2. The CDR3 consists of 15 residues. Germline CDR1 and CDR2: GTSNPN and SVGIG (reference sequence). V dropped 7 bases and J dropped 7; count of bases not matched to a gene: 12. CDR3 residues: CASASGRVSGGELFF. The CDR3, as DNA: TGTGCCTCCGCCAGCGGGAGGGTCTCGGGCGGGGAGCTGTTTTTT.

This clone was seen more than once but under ten times. V is TRBV28 and J is TRBJ2-7; 9 bases align to TRBD2. Germline V lookup: CDR1 MDHEN, CDR2 SYDVKM. Trimming cost V 4 bases and J 5 bases; bases outside gene matches: 12. The length of the CDR3 is 16 residues. CDR3 in amino acids: CASSWGSGTSLDEQYF. Here the CDR3 DNA reads TGTGCCAGCAGTTGGGGAAGCGGGACTAGCCTGGACGAGCAGTACTTC.

This rearrangement joins TRBV10-3 to TRBJ2-1; 13 positions agree with TRBD2. The ends lost 6 bases at V and 2 bases at J; junction bases unmatched: 4. The CDR3 runs 16 residues. Germline V gene data show CDR1 as ENHRY and CDR2 as SYGVKD. DNA of the CDR3: TGTGCCATCAGCACCGGGACTAGCGGGACCTACAATGAGCAGTTCTTC. It encodes CAISTGTSGTYNEQFF.

This clone came up once. The chain has TRBV5-1 and TRBJ2-7, with D possibly matching TRBD2 (6 bases). Germline assignment: CDR1 SGHRS and CDR2 YFSETQ. The CDR3 has 13 residues. V was clipped by 3 bases and J by 3 bases, with 10 bases between them. CDR3 residues: CASSWGVDYEQYF. The CDR3 DNA is TGCGCCAGCAGCTGGGGGGTTGACTACGAGCAGTACTTC.

DNA for the CDR3: TGTGCCAGCAGCAGAGGGAGCGGGACGGGCGGGGAGCTGTTTTTT. Protein sequence: CASSRGSGTGGELFF. V and J are TRBV3-1 (or the pseudogene TRBV3-2) and TRBJ2-2, with TRBD2 matching 7 bases. Germline CDR1 LGHDT, CDR2 YNNKEL (reference sequence). This CDR3 contains 15 residues. V dropped 5 bases and J dropped 7; count of bases not matched to a gene: 10.

The J gene is TRBJ2-7, the V gene TRBV20-1; 8 nucleotides match TRBD1. With V trimmed by 4 bases and J by 4 bases, 3 bases remained unmatched. The germline V gene encodes CDR1 DFQATT and CDR2 SNEGSKA (reference sequence). This CDR3 has 12 residues. The CDR3 loop reads CSAIDRGYEQYF. As DNA, the CDR3 is TGCAGTGCTATTGACAGGGGATACGAGCAGTACTTC.

This clone is a singleton in its sample. The genes are TRBV28 and TRBJ1-2; D is uncertain. CDR3 length equals 12 residues. The V and J ends lost 7 bases and 6 bases respectively, with 12 bases between them. Germline CDR1 and CDR2: MDHEN and SYDVKM. In DNA form, the CDR3 reads TGTGCCAGCACCCTCGGCGGGAATGGCTACACCTTC. It yields the protein CASTLGGNGYTF.

V usage is TRBV12-5 and J usage is TRBJ2-5, with D tentatively TRBD2 (6 bases). The V end was cut by 5 bases, the J end by 5 bases, with 12 bases between. Germline-derived CDR1 and CDR2 are LGHNT and FRNRAP. This CDR3 has 13 amino acids. CDR3 bases: TGTGCTAGTGGTCCCGGGAGACCGGAGACCCAGTACTTC. It codes for CASGPGRPETQYF.

DNA of the CDR3: TGTGCCACCAGCAGAACCGGACAGGGAACCTACGAGCAGTACTTC. As protein: CATSRTGQGTYEQYF. The chain carries TRBV15 and TRBJ2-7; 8 bases are a match to TRBD1. The ends lost 2 bases at V and 2 bases at J; junction bases unmatched: 5. CDR1 and CDR2 (germline): LNHNV, YYDKDF (reference sequence). The CDR3 consists of 15 residues.

This chain links TRBV2 with TRBJ1-5, with D possibly matching TRBD1 (5 bases). V gave up 7 bases and J gave up 1 base, with 17 bases separating them. There are 16 residues in the CDR3. Germline V CDR1 and CDR2: SNHLY, FYNNEI. The CDR3 sequence: CASTLYQGFSNQPQHF. The CDR3, as DNA: TGTGCCAGCACTCTTTACCAGGGTTTCAGCAATCAGCCCCAGCATTTT. Based on the CDR3 plus reference TRBV2 and TRBJ1-5, the full variable domain is EPEVTQTPSHQVTQMGQEVILRCVPISNHLYFYWYRQILGQKVEFLVSFYNNEISEKSEIFDDQFSVERPDGSNFTLKIRSTKLEDSAMYFCASTLYQGFSNQPQHFGDGTRLSIL.

The chain joins TRBV19 to TRBJ2-6; a possible D gene is TRBD2 (5 bases). Trimming took 7 bases from V and 0 from J, leaving 13 bases between them. The CDR3 has 16 amino acids. The V gene's germline CDR1 is LNHDA and CDR2 SQIVND (reference sequence). The CDR3: CASTWATSSGANVLTF. The CDR3 nucleotides are TGTGCCAGTACTTGGGCCACTAGCTCTGGGGCCAACGTCCTGACTTTC.